The sequence of this TCR beta chain was determined in a study of control samples from healthy donors and cancer patients. As for this clone: The sample holds other DNA sequences that translate to the same CDR3.

Data came from immunoSEQ multiplex PCR; TCRdb stores just in-frame clones and leaves some out. The sample has under 40,000 clones, over 70% seen once; the top ten hold 20% to 25%. The sample was PBMCs. The TCR was taken from a woman aged 55-70 years with lung cancer.

The CDR3 nucleotides read TGTGCCAGCAGCTTCCTCAGAGATACGCAGTATTTT. Translated, it gives CASSFLRDTQYF. This sequence joins TRBV7-2 and TRBJ2-3; unclear D gene. With 3 bases removed from V and 5 bases from J, the gap between germline ends came to 6 bases. Germline assignment: CDR1 SGHTA and CDR2 FQGNSA. This CDR3 region has 12 residues.